A single sample is the source of the 31 T cell receptor beta chains below, sequenced in a study of OX40 agonist ivuxolimab in advanced cancers. The assay was immunoSEQ multiplex PCR, and TCRdb's table has in-frame clones only and misses some. This sample carries some 41,000 clones, about nine tenths of them seen once, and the ten largest clones take about 5.5%. Sequenced material: CD4+ or CD8+ T cells sorted from blood, taken in a trial of the OX40 agonist ivuxolimab. Every receptor here comes from an adult with an advanced solid tumor such as melanoma, head and neck, liver or kidney cancer.

The rearrangement joins TRBV27 to TRBJ1-2; TRBD1 might be the D (5 bases). The germline V gene has CDR1 MNHEY and CDR2 SMNVEV (reference sequence). The CDR3 is 15 amino acids. Trimming left V 6 bases short and J 7 bases short, with 21 bases between. CDR3 coding DNA: TGTGCCAGCAGCACCACTACCGGGACCTCCGGTGGCTACACCTTC. It yields the protein CASSTTTGTSGGYTF.

V and J are TRBV7-9 and TRBJ2-3, with TRBD2 matching over 12 bases. V gave up 6 bases and J gave up 3 bases; unmatched junction bases: 7. Germline CDR1 reads SEHNR; CDR2 reads FQNEAQ (reference sequence). The length of the CDR3 is 16 residues. CDR3 loop: CASSSLAGGSTDTQYF. In DNA, the CDR3 is TGTGCCAGCAGTTCTCTAGCGGGAGGGTCTACAGATACGCAGTATTTT. The complete variable domain, with remaining parts taken from reference TRBV7-9 and TRBJ2-3, reads DTGVSQNPRHKITKRGQNVTFRCDPISEHNRLYWYRQTLGQGPEFLTYFQNEAQLEKSRLLSDRFSAERPKGSFSTLEIQRTEQGDSAMYLCASSSLAGGSTDTQYFGPGTRLTVL.

V is TRBV9 and J is TRBJ2-3; D is unresolved. The germline V gene has CDR1 SGDLS and CDR2 YYNGEE. V was pared by 0 bases and J by 0 bases, with 11 bases between. There are 16 residues in the CDR3. CDR3 sequence reads: CASSVEGARSTDTQYF. CDR3 sequence (DNA): TGTGCCAGCAGCGTAGAGGGCGCGAGAAGCACAGATACGCAGTATTTT.

The rearrangement joins TRBV30 to TRBJ2-7, with D perhaps assigned TRBD1 or TRBD2 (5 bases each). The germline V gene encodes CDR1 GTSNPN and CDR2 SVGIG (reference sequence). The CDR3 is made up of 15 amino acids. V gave up 3 bases and J gave up 7 bases, with 22 bases separating them. The CDR3 coding sequence is TGTGCCTGGAGCCCCCCGGGACCACAAAAGGGGGAGCAGTACTTC. This codes for CAWSPPGPQKGEQYF.

The CDR3 sequence: CASSVSGTAQETQYF. For the CDR3, the DNA is TGTGCCAGCAGTGTTTCCGGGACAGCTCAAGAGACCCAGTACTTC. V is TRBV27 and J is TRBJ2-5; the match to TRBD1 covers 7 bases. The ends lost 5 bases at V and 2 bases at J; junction bases unmatched: 8. The germline CDR1 and CDR2 sequences are MNHEY and SMNVEV (reference sequence). CDR3 size: 15 residues.

The rearrangement links TRBV5-1 to TRBJ2-1; no definite D call. The V and J ends lost 3 bases and 3 bases respectively, with 13 bases between them. Germline V CDR1 and CDR2: SGHRS, YFSETQ. The CDR3 sequence is 15 residues long. CDR3 sequence: CASSSDLIIYNEQFF. CDR3 nucleotides: TGCGCCAGCAGCTCTGACCTTATCATCTACAATGAGCAGTTCTTC.

This chain uses TRBV5-4 with TRBJ2-1, with TRBD2 identical over 12 bases. CDR3 length: 16 residues. The germline gives CDR1 SGHNT, CDR2 YYREEE (reference sequence). V lost 3 bases to trimming and J lost 3 bases; unmatched junction nucleotides: 4. The CDR3 nucleotides read TGTGCCAGCAGCTCAGGACTAGCGGGGAACTACAATGAGCAGTTCTTC. Translated: CASSSGLAGNYNEQFF. The complete variable domain, with remaining parts taken from reference TRBV5-4 and TRBJ2-1, reads ETGVTQSPTHLIKTRGQQVTLRCSSQSGHNTVSWYQQALGQGPQFIFQYYREEENGRGNFPPRFSGLQFPNYSSELNVNALELDDSALYLCASSSGLAGNYNEQFFGPGTRLTVL.

For the CDR3, the DNA is TGTGCCAGCAGCAAGGGACAGGGTAATGAAAAACTGTTTTTT. Its translation: CASSKGQGNEKLFF. The gene calls are TRBV7-6 and TRBJ1-4, with 9 positions matching TRBD1. The CDR3 runs 14 residues. Germline CDR1 is SGHVS and CDR2 is FNYEAQ. The V gene end was trimmed by 5 bases and the J gene end by 4 bases; junction bases not matched to a gene: 2.

The chain combines TRBV19 with TRBJ1-2; 9 nucleotides match TRBD1. With 5 bases clipped from V and 2 bases from J, the junction kept 9 bases outside the gene matches. Germline V CDR1 and CDR2: LNHDA, SQIVND (reference sequence). The CDR3 totals 16 residues. The CDR3 coding sequence is TGTGCCAGTAGTTCACCTAGGACAGGGGAGAACTATGGCTACACCTTC. Residues: CASSSPRTGENYGYTF.

This clone was seen only once. The rearrangement links TRBV6-4 to TRBJ1-3; 7 positions match TRBD1. Germline V lookup: CDR1 MRHNA, CDR2 SNTAGT. V shed 2 bases and J 1 base; nucleotides not matched to a gene: 8. The CDR3 sequence is 17 residues long. The CDR3 DNA follows: TGTGCCAGCAGTGACGCTAGACAGGGTATTTCTGGAAACACCATATATTTT. This translates into CASSDARQGISGNTIYF.

The rearrangement uses TRBV5-4 and TRBJ2-7; maybe TRBD1 (6 bases). Germline V gene sequence: CDR1 SGHNT, CDR2 YYREEE (reference sequence). There are 17 residues in the CDR3. V was shortened by 2 bases and J by 0 bases, with 18 bases between the two germline ends. The CDR3 region has the DNA TGTGCCAGCAGCTTCGGGCCGCGGGCGGACAGCTCCTACGAGCAGTACTTC. The encoded protein is CASSFGPRADSSYEQYF.

V and J are TRBV19 and TRBJ1-2; 8 bases agree with TRBD1. V dropped 5 bases and J dropped 6; count of bases not matched to a gene: 8. This CDR3 region has 14 residues. Germline CDR1 is LNHDA and CDR2 is SQIVND (reference sequence). The CDR3 is CASSGRQGLDGYTF. CDR3 in DNA: TGTGCCAGTAGTGGACGACAGGGGTTAGATGGCTACACCTTC.

CDR3 coding DNA: TGTGCCAGCAGCCCCAGAAGCTTGACTGAAGCTTTCTTT. This sequence encodes CASSPRSLTEAFF. V gene TRBV7-6 combines with J gene TRBJ1-1; D call uncertain. V dropped 5 bases and J dropped 5 bases, with 12 bases sitting between them. CDR1 SGHVS and CDR2 FNYEAQ come from the germline V gene. The CDR3 covers 13 residues. Together with reference TRBV7-6 and TRBJ1-1, the CDR3 gives the full variable domain: GAGVSQSPRYKVTKRGQDVALRCDPISGHVSLYWYRQALGQGPEFLTYFNYEAQQDKSGLPNDRFSAERPEGSISTLTIQRTEQRDSAMYRCASSPRSLTEAFFGQGTRLTVV.

This chain links TRBV2 with TRBJ2-7, with D unclear. This CDR3 is 14 amino acids long. CDR1 is SNHLY and CDR2 is FYNNEI in the germline V gene. The germline V and J ends were trimmed by 3 bases and 3 bases, with 12 bases remaining between them. The CDR3 here is CASSDVPQSYEQYF. CDR3 DNA: TGTGCCAGCAGTGATGTCCCACAGAGCTACGAGCAGTACTTC.

The chain uses TRBV7-3 and TRBJ1-6, with D possibly matching TRBD1 (6 bases). The CDR3 totals 14 residues. The ends were cut back, 5 bases at V and 4 bases at J, with 9 bases in the middle. Germline CDR1 reads SGHTA; CDR2 reads FQGTGA. In DNA form, the CDR3 reads TGTGCCAGCAGCATCGGACAGTATAATTCACCCCTCCACTTT. Translated, it gives CASSIGQYNSPLHF.

V and J are TRBV4-2 and TRBJ1-1; the D is unclear. CDR1 is LGHNA, CDR2 YNFKEQ, per germline. V lost 1 base and J lost 10, with 16 bases in between. The CDR3 spans 14 residues. The CDR3 spells CASSQVGAGHGAFF. The CDR3 DNA reads TGTGCCAGCAGCCAAGTAGGTGCAGGCCACGGAGCTTTCTTT.

The V gene is TRBV5-6, the J gene TRBJ2-1, with D maybe TRBD2 (6 bases). The CDR3 loop spans 16 amino acids. V was cut by 1 base and J by 9 bases, with 20 bases left in between. Germline CDR1 reads SGHDT; CDR2 reads YYEEEE. The CDR3: CASSLSGTRQRSEQFF. CDR3 sequence (DNA): TGTGCCAGCAGCTTGTCCGGGACTCGACAAAGGAGTGAGCAGTTCTTC.

In this sample, this clone turned up once. The CDR3 loop reads CASGQTGGLEKLFF. DNA of the CDR3: TGTGCCAGCGGCCAGACAGGGGGCCTTGAAAAACTGTTTTTT. The chain joins TRBV7-8 to TRBJ1-4, with 10 bases that match TRBD1. Trimming at V came to 8 bases and at J to 7 bases, leaving 7 bases not matched to a gene. This CDR3 is built from 14 residues. Germline values: CDR1 SGHVS, CDR2 FQNEAQ. The entire variable domain, with the rest obtained from reference TRBV7-8 and TRBJ1-4, is as follows: GAGVSQSPRYKVAKRGQDVALRCDPISGHVSLFWYQQALGQGPEFLTYFQNEAQLDKSGLPSDRFFAERPEGSVSTLKIQRTQQEDSAVYLCASGQTGGLEKLFFGSGTQLSVL.

The V and J genes are TRBV5-1 and TRBJ2-7; TRBD2 aligns across 8 bases. Germline CDR1 reads SGHRS; CDR2 reads YFSETQ. The V gene end was trimmed by 3 bases and the J gene end by 0 bases; junction bases not matched to a gene: 8. The CDR3 runs to 16 residues. The CDR3 loop reads CASSSRASGRSYEQYF. In nucleotides, the CDR3 is TGCGCCAGCAGCTCCCGGGCTAGCGGGCGCTCCTACGAGCAGTACTTC.

The chain carries TRBV5-1 and TRBJ2-7; 7 nucleotides line up with TRBD1. The CDR3 contains 16 residues. The junction had 13 bases not matched to a gene; V was cut back by 4 bases and J by 3 bases. CDR1 SGHRS and CDR2 YFSETQ come from the germline V gene. The CDR3 region is CASSPISPSGGYEQYF. In DNA form, the CDR3 reads TGCGCCAGCAGCCCCATTTCCCCCTCAGGGGGCTACGAGCAGTACTTC.

V usage is TRBV15 and J usage is TRBJ2-3, with 9 bases aligning to TRBD2. CDR1 is LNHNV and CDR2 is YYDKDF in the germline V gene (reference sequence). V was clipped by 1 base and J by 4 bases; unmatched bases: 3. The CDR3 length is 15 residues. CDR3: CATSRGGLAADTQYF. The DNA for the CDR3 is TGTGCCACCAGCAGAGGGGGACTAGCCGCAGATACGCAGTATTTT.

J is TRBJ2-7 and V is TRBV10-1, with 8 bases matching TRBD2. In germline, CDR1 is WNHNN, CDR2 SYGVQD (reference sequence). V lost 4 bases to trimming and J lost 7 bases; unmatched junction nucleotides: 3. The CDR3 extends over 12 amino acids. CDR3 in amino acids: CASSGSGKEQYF. The DNA of the CDR3 is TGCGCCAGCAGTGGTAGCGGGAAGGAGCAGTACTTC.

This sequence joins TRBV4-1 and TRBJ1-1; maybe TRBD1 (6 bases). The length of the CDR3 is 13 residues. The V end lost 3 bases, the J end lost 10 bases, and 15 bases lay between the germline ends. CDR1 MGHRA and CDR2 YSYEKL come from the germline V gene. The CDR3 here is CASSHLGIGGAFF. The DNA for the CDR3 is TGCGCCAGCAGCCATTTGGGGATAGGGGGAGCTTTCTTT.

This chain connects TRBV29-1 to TRBJ2-6, with unresolved D. V was clipped by 7 bases and J by 0 bases, with 7 bases between them. This CDR3 spans 13 amino acids. Germline V gene sequence: CDR1 SQVTM, CDR2 ANQGSEA. The CDR3 spells CSGQSSGANVLTF. The DNA for the CDR3 is TGCAGCGGTCAGAGCTCTGGGGCCAACGTCCTGACTTTC.

CDR3 in DNA: TGTGCCTGGGACTCTTCGGGGAGCTCTGGAAACACCATATATTTT. Translation gives CAWDSSGSSGNTIYF. The J gene is TRBJ1-3, the V gene TRBV30; D ambiguous. The CDR3 contains 15 residues. Trimming took off 5 bases at V and 0 bases at J, with 14 bases between the two ends. Germline V gives CDR1 GTSNPN, CDR2 SVGIG (reference sequence).

This clone was found once. V and J are TRBV4-2 and TRBJ2-1; D ambiguous. The ends were cut back, 2 bases at V and 4 bases at J, with 9 bases in the middle. Per germline, CDR1 LGHNA and CDR2 YNFKEQ. The CDR3 loop spans 14 amino acids. For the CDR3, the DNA is TGTGCCAGCAGCCAACCCCAGAGATACAATGAGCAGTTCTTC. Amino acids: CASSQPQRYNEQFF.

The chain carries TRBV5-1 and TRBJ2-2, with 11 bases that match TRBD2. This CDR3 is 19 amino acids long. With V trimmed by 0 bases and J by 4 bases, 11 bases remained unmatched. Per the germline V gene, CDR1 is SGHRS and CDR2 is YFSETQ. This CDR3 is CASSLGDISGRAGTGELFF. CDR3 nucleotides: TGCGCCAGCAGCTTGGGCGACATTAGCGGGAGGGCAGGCACCGGGGAGCTGTTTTTT.

V and J are TRBV29-1 and TRBJ1-1; weak D call: TRBD1 (6 bases). The length of the CDR3 is 13 residues. The V end was cut by 7 bases, the J end by 1 base, with 13 bases between. Germline V gene lookup returns CDR1 SQVTM and CDR2 ANQGSEA. The CDR3 coding sequence is TGCAGCGCTTGGGACATGGGGAACACTGAAGCTTTCTTT. Protein: CSAWDMGNTEAFF.

The V call is TRBV12-5, the J call TRBJ2-3, with a weak D call TRBD2 (5 bases). Trimming removed 0 bases from V and 2 bases from J, with 27 bases in between. The CDR3 loop spans 21 amino acids. Germline V gene data show CDR1 as LGHNT and CDR2 as FRNRAP. DNA for the CDR3: TGTGCTAGTGGTTTGGTACGGTGGGGAGCGGAGGACGAGTTAAACACAGATACGCAGTATTTT. Residues: CASGLVRWGAEDELNTDTQYF.

In DNA, the CDR3 is TGTGCCAGCAGCCTGACACAAGTTCGCACAGATACGCAGTATTTT. This codes for CASSLTQVRTDTQYF. The chain recombines TRBV7-3 with TRBJ2-3; D gene uncertain. Deletions cut 5 bases from V and 1 base from J, with 13 bases between. In germline, CDR1 is SGHTA, CDR2 FQGTGA. The CDR3 consists of 15 residues.

The chain joins TRBV7-3 to TRBJ2-2, with D possibly TRBD2 on 6 matching bases. The CDR3 runs 15 residues. V lost 0 bases and J 4 bases, leaving 9 bases between the germline ends. CDR1 is SGHTA and CDR2 is FQGTGA in the germline V gene. The CDR3 loop is CASSLTALATGELFF. DNA for the CDR3: TGTGCCAGCAGCTTAACGGCACTAGCCACCGGGGAGCTGTTTTTT.